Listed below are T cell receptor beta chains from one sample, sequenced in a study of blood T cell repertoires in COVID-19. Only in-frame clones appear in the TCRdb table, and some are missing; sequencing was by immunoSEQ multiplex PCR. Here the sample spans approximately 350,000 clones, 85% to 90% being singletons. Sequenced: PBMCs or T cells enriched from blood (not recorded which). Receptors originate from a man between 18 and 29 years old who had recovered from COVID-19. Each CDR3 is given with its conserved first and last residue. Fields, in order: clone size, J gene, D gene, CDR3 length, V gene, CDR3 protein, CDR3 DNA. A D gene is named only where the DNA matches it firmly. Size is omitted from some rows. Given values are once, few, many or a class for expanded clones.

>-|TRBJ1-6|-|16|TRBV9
CASSPWTDVLNSPLHF
TGTGCCAGCAGCCCGTGGACAGATGTCCTTAATTCACCCCTCCACTTT
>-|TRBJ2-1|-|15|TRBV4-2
CASSLLAADANEQFF
TGTGCCAGCAGCCTCCTGGCGGCGGATGCCAATGAGCAGTTCTTC
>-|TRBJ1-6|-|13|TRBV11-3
CASSLEELGRVHF
TGTGCCAGCAGCTTAGAAGAGCTGGGTCGGGTCCACTTT
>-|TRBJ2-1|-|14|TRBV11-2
CASSLDRKSSPGFF
TGTGCCAGCAGCTTAGATCGAAAGAGTAGCCCGGGGTTCTTC
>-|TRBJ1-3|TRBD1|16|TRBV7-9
CASSQYTGGSGNTIYF
TGTGCCAGCAGCCAGTACACAGGGGGCTCTGGAAACACCATATATTTT
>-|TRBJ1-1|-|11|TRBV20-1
CNPRGNTEAFF
TGCAACCCACGGGGGAACACTGAAGCTTTCTTT
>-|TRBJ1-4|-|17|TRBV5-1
CASSLSQSIATNEKLFF
TGCGCCAGCAGCTTGTCACAGAGCATTGCAACTAATGAAAAACTGTTTTTT
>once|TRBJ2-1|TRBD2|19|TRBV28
CASSFLFLAGLISYNEQFF
TGTGCCAGCAGTTTTTTGTTTCTAGCGGGACTCATCTCCTACAATGAGCAGTTCTTC
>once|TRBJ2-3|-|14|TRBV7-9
CASSLAPSTDTQYF
TGTGCCAGCAGCTTAGCCCCAAGCACAGATACGCAGTATTTT
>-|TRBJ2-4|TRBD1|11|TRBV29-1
CSSGTENIQYF
TGCAGTTCCGGGACAGAAAACATTCAGTACTTC
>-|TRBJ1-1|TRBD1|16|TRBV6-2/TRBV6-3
CASSGSLTGVGTEAFF
TGTGCCAGCAGTGGATCACTTACAGGGGTGGGCACTGAAGCTTTCTTT
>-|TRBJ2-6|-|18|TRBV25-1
CASSSLGAIISGANVLTF
TGTGCCAGCAGTTCATTAGGGGCCATCATCTCTGGGGCCAACGTCCTGACTTTC
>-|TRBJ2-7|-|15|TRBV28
CATRDSGESSYEQYF
TGTGCCACTAGAGATTCGGGGGAGAGCTCCTACGAGCAGTACTTC
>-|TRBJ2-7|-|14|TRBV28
CASSSGVLLNEQYF
TGTGCCAGCAGTTCAGGGGTCCTCCTGAACGAGCAGTACTTC
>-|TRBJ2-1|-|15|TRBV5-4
CASSPIGTLRNEQFF
TGTGCCAGCAGTCCGATCGGGACTCTAAGGAATGAGCAGTTCTTC
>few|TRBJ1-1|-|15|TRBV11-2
CASSLISGVVSEAFF
TGTGCCAGCAGCTTGATCTCAGGGGTGGTCTCTGAAGCTTTCTTT
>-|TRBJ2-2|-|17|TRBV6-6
CASSHLTALVTPGELFF
TGTGCCAGCAGTCACCTGACAGCCCTTGTTACTCCCGGGGAGCTGTTTTTT
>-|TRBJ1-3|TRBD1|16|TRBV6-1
CASSEGQAFSGNTIYF
TGTGCCAGCAGTGAGGGACAGGCCTTCTCTGGAAACACCATATATTTT
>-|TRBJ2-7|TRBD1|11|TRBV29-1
CSGERGTDLYF
TGCAGCGGAGAAAGGGGGACAGATTTATACTTC
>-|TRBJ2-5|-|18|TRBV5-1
CASSLALRSGVVQETQYF
TGCGCCAGCAGCTTGGCCTTGCGCTCAGGGGTGGTCCAAGAGACCCAGTACTTC
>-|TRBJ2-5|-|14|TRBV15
CATSRDRGQETQYF
TGTGCCACCAGCAGAGATCGCGGCCAAGAGACCCAGTACTTC
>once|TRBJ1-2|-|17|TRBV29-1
CSVEVLRGKDAPYGYTF
TGCAGCGTTGAAGTGTTGCGGGGGAAAGACGCCCCCTATGGCTACACCTTC
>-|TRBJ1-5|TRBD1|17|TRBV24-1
CATSLPGQTDSNQPQHF
TGTGCCACCTCACTCCCGGGACAGACCGATAGCAATCAGCCCCAGCATTTT
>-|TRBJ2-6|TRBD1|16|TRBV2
CASSRTGQTGANVLTF
TGTGCCAGCAGTAGGACAGGGCAAACTGGGGCCAACGTCCTGACTTTC
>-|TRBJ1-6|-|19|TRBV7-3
CASSLNRPGASSYNSPLHF
TGTGCCAGCAGCTTAAACCGTCCAGGGGCGAGCTCCTATAATTCACCCCTCCACTTT
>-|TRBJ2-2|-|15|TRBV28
CASSLPTSNTGELFF
TGTGCCAGCAGTTTACCTACCTCGAACACCGGGGAGCTGTTTTTT
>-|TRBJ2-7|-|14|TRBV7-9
CASSFPRETYEQYF
TGTGCCAGCAGCTTCCCCAGGGAAACCTACGAGCAGTACTTC
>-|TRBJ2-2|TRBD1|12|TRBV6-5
CASIRQGGELFF
TGTGCCAGCATAAGACAGGGAGGGGAGCTGTTTTTT
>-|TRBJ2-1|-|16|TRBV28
CASSQPLGSGLNEQFF
TGTGCCAGCAGCCAACCCCTGGGTAGCGGTCTAAATGAGCAGTTCTTC
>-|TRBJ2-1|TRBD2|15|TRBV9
CASSVAGEGYNEQFF
TGTGCCAGCAGCGTCGCTGGGGAGGGCTACAATGAGCAGTTCTTC
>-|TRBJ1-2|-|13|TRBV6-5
CASSWSSGDGYTF
TGTGCCAGCAGTTGGTCTTCGGGGGATGGCTACACCTTC
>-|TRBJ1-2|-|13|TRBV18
CASSDRGEYGYTF
TGTGCCAGCTCGGACCGGGGGGAATATGGCTACACCTTC
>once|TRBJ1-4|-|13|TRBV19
CASSGLINEKLFF
TGTGCCAGTAGTGGGCTGATTAATGAAAAACTGTTTTTT
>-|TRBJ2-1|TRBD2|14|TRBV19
CASSTSGGSGEQFF
TGTGCCAGTAGCACTAGCGGGGGGTCTGGGGAGCAGTTCTTC
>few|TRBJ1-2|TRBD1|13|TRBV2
CASSRDRGRGYTF
TGTGCCAGCAGTCGCGACAGGGGAAGGGGCTACACCTTC
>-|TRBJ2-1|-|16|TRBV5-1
CASSDLQGGSYNEQFF
TGCGCCAGCAGTGATCTACAGGGTGGTTCCTACAATGAGCAGTTCTTC
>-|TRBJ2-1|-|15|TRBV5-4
CASRPDSNVGFEQFF
TGTGCCAGCCGACCGGACAGCAACGTTGGGTTTGAGCAGTTCTTC
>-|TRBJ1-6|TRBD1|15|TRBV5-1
CASSLGQGSNSPLHF
TGCGCCAGCAGCTTGGGACAGGGAAGTAATTCACCCCTCCACTTT
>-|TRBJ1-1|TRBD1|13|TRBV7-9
CASSETGGTEAFF
TGTGCCAGCAGCGAAACAGGGGGCACTGAAGCTTTCTTT
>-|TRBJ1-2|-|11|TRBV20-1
CSAREAYGYTF
TGCAGTGCTAGAGAAGCCTATGGCTACACCTTC
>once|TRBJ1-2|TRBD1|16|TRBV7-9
CASRSGDRQPNYGYTF
TGTGCCAGCAGGTCCGGGGACAGACAGCCTAACTATGGCTACACCTTC
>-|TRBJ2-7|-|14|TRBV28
CASSLDSRSYEQYF
TGTGCCAGCAGTTTAGACTCACGTTCCTACGAGCAGTACTTC
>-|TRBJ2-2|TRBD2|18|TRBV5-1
CASSWELGRTSGSGELFF
TGCGCCAGCAGCTGGGAATTAGGACGGACTAGCGGGTCCGGGGAGCTGTTTTTT
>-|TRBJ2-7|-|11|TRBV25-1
CASSEGGEQYF
TGTGCCAGCAGTGAAGGGGGGGAGCAGTACTTC
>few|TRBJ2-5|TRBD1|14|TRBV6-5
CASSPTGTERTQYF
TGTGCCAGCAGCCCGACTGGGACAGAAAGGACCCAGTACTTC
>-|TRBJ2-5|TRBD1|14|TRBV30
CAWSATGTEETQYF
TGTGCCTGGAGCGCGACAGGGACGGAAGAGACCCAGTACTTC
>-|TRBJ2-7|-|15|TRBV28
CASTPGGGRRYEQYF
TGTGCCAGCACCCCCGGGGGCGGGAGACGGTACGAGCAGTACTTC
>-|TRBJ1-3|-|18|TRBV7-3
CASSSIIPPRPSGNTIYF
TGTGCCAGCAGCTCAATCATCCCGCCCAGGCCTTCTGGAAACACCATATATTTT
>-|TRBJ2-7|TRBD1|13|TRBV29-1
CSALDRLNYEQYF
TGCAGCGCTTTGGACAGGTTAAACTACGAGCAGTACTTC
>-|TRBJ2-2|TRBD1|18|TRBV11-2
CASSLRLSQGANTGELFF
TGTGCCAGCAGCTTAAGGCTCTCCCAGGGGGCGAACACCGGGGAGCTGTTTTTT
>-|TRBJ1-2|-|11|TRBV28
CASSDNYGYTF
TGTGCCAGCTCAGATAACTATGGCTACACCTTC
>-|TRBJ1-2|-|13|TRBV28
CASSPRFNYGYTF
TGTGCCAGCAGCCCCCGTTTTAACTATGGCTACACCTTC
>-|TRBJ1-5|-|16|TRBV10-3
CAISESPQGTGQPQHF
TGTGCCATCAGTGAGTCACCCCAGGGAACGGGTCAGCCCCAGCATTTT
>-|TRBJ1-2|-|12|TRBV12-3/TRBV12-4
CASSFAQYGYTF
TGTGCCAGCAGTTTTGCGCAATATGGCTACACCTTC
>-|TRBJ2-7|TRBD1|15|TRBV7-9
CASSLVVTGGYEQYF
TGTGCCAGCAGCTTAGTAGTGACAGGGGGCTACGAGCAGTACTTC
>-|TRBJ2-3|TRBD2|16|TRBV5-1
CASSLEGRGDTDTQYF
TGCGCCAGCAGCTTGGAGGGGCGGGGGGATACAGATACGCAGTATTTT
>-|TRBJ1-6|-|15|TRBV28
CASSFSDRADSPLHF
TGTGCCAGCAGTTTCTCGGACAGAGCTGATTCACCCCTCCACTTT